A selection of T cell receptor beta chains follows, all from one sample in a study of cytomegalovirus exposure and HLA in healthy donors. Profiled with immunoSEQ multiplex PCR; TCRdb holds only in-frame clones, not every one. The table has 200,000 or so clones, approximately 79% seen once. Sequenced: PBMCs. The receptors come from a man aged 50 to 59 in good health and CMV-seronegative. Both conserved end residues are part of each CDR3. The D gene is left open where the match is weak. Clone size is not always given. Where it is, it says once, few, many or a class for expanded clones.

V	size	J	D	DNA	CDR3
TRBV13	once	TRBJ1-3	-	TGTGCCAGCAGCTCTCAGGGCTCTGGAAACACCATATATTTT	CASSSQGSGNTIYF
TRBV18	few	TRBJ1-1	-	TGTGCCAGCTCACCAAGAGGGCTGAGCACTGAAGCTTTCTTT	CASSPRGLSTEAFF
TRBV7-6	few	TRBJ2-5	TRBD2	TGTGCCAGCAGCCCGCGACTAGCGGGAGGCCCGCAAGAGACCCAGTACTTC	CASSPRLAGGPQETQYF
TRBV2	-	TRBJ2-2	TRBD1	TGTGCCAGCGGGGGACAGGGGAGGAACACCGGGGAGCTGTTTTTT	CASGGQGRNTGELFF
TRBV6-1	-	TRBJ2-5	-	TGTGCCAGCAAACAGGGTTCGGACCAAGAGACCCAGTACTTC	CASKQGSDQETQYF
TRBV27	once	TRBJ2-1	TRBD2	TGTGCCAGCAGTTTTCTAGCGGGTCTCAATGAGCAGTTCTTC	CASSFLAGLNEQFF
TRBV7-3	-	TRBJ1-3	TRBD1	TGTGCCAGCAGCTTAAGGCGGCAGGGGGTCGGAAACACCATATATTTT	CASSLRRQGVGNTIYF
TRBV6-4	-	TRBJ1-2	TRBD1	TGTGCCAGCAGTGACTCAAGGCAGGGGGTTGGCTACACCTTC	CASSDSRQGVGYTF
TRBV4-2	-	TRBJ2-1	TRBD2	TGTGCCAGCAGCCAAGGGGCGGGAGAAAATGAGCAGTTCTTC	CASSQGAGENEQFF
TRBV5-4	-	TRBJ1-4	-	TGTGCCAGCAGCCCGGGAGGGGGAGAAAAACTGTTTTTT	CASSPGGGEKLFF
TRBV5-1	-	TRBJ2-3	TRBD2	TGCGCCAGCAGCTTTTCCGGACTAGCGGGAGGGAACACAGATACGCAGTATTTT	CASSFSGLAGGNTDTQYF
TRBV4-1	once	TRBJ2-7	TRBD2	TGCGCCAGCAGCCAAGCGGCGGGAGACTACGAGCAGTACTTC	CASSQAAGDYEQYF
TRBV9	-	TRBJ2-7	TRBD2	TGTGCCAGCAGCGTAGAAGCGGGAGGGCCCTACGAGCAGTACTTC	CASSVEAGGPYEQYF
TRBV28	-	TRBJ2-7	TRBD1	TGTGCCAGCAGTTTATCCGGGACAGGGAACGAGCAGTACTTC	CASSLSGTGNEQYF
TRBV14	-	TRBJ2-1	TRBD2	TGTGCCAGCAGCCAAGTGCCGGGACTAGCGAACAATGAGCAGTTCTTC	CASSQVPGLANNEQFF
TRBV7-6	-	TRBJ2-7	TRBD1	TGTGCCAGCAGCGTAGCCAGGGGGCAGGACGAGCAGTACTTC	CASSVARGQDEQYF
TRBV14	-	TRBJ1-3	TRBD1	TGTGCCAGCAGCGCGGGACAGGTCTTTGGAAACACCATATATTTT	CASSAGQVFGNTIYF